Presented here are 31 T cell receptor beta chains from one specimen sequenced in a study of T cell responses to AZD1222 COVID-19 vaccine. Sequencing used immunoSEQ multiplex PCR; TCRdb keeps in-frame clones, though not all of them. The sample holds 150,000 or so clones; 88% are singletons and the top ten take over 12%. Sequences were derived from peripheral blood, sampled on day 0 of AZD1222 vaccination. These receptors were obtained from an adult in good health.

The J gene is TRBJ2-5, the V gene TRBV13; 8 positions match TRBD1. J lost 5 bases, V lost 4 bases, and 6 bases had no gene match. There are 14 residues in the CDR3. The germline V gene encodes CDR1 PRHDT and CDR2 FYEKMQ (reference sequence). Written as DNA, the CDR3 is TGTGCCAGCAGCTCGACAGGGGAGACGGAGACCCAGTACTTC. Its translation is CASSSTGETETQYF.

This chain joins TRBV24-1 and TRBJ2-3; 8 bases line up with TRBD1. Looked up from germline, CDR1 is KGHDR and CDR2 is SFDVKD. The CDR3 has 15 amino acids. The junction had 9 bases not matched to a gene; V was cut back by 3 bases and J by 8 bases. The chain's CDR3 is CATSDRLVQGATQYF. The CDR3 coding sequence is TGTGCCACCAGTGATCGGTTGGTCCAGGGGGCTACGCAGTATTTT.

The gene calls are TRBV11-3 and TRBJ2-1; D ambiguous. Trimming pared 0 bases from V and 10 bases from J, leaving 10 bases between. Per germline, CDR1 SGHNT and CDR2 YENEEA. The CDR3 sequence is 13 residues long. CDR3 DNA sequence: TGTGCCAGCAGCTTAGAAGCTGACCGAGAGCAGTTCTTC. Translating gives CASSLEADREQFF.

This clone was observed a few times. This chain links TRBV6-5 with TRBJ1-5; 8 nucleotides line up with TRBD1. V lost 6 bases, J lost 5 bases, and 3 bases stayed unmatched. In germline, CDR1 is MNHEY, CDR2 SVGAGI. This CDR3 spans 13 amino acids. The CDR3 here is CASSLTGDQPQHF. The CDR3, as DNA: TGTGCCAGCAGCCTGACAGGGGATCAGCCCCAGCATTTT.

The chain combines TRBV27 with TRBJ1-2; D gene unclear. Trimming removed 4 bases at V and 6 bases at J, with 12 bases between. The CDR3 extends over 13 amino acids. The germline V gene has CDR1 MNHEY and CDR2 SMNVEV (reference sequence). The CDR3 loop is CASSSVLAHGYTF. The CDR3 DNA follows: TGTGCCAGCAGTTCAGTGCTTGCCCATGGCTACACCTTC.

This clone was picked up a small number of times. CDR3 sequence reads: CASKRRGRTNTGELFF. The CDR3, as DNA: TGTGCCAGCAAACGAAGAGGAAGAACCAACACCGGGGAGCTGTTTTTT. This chain joins TRBV28 and TRBJ2-2; D ambiguous. The V gene's germline CDR1 is MDHEN and CDR2 SYDVKM. V lost 7 bases, J lost 2 bases, and 17 bases lay in between. This CDR3 is built from 16 residues.

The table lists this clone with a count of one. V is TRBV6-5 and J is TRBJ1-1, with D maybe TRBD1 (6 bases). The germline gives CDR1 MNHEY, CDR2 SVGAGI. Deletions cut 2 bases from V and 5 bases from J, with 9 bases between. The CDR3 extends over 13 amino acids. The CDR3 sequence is CASSYDRLTEAFF. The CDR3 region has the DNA TGTGCCAGCAGTTACGACAGGCTGACTGAAGCTTTCTTT.

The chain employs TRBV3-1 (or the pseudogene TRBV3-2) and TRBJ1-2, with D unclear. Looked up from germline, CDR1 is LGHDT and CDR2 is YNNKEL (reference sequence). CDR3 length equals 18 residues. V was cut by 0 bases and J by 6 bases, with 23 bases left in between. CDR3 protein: CASSQDGLRAGGKDGYTF. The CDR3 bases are TGTGCCAGCAGCCAAGATGGTCTGAGGGCCGGAGGGAAGGATGGCTACACCTTC.

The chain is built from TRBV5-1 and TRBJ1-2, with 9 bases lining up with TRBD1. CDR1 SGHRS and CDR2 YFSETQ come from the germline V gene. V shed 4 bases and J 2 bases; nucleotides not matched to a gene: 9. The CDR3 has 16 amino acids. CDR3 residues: CASSVNPGTGNYGYTF. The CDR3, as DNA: TGCGCCAGCAGCGTAAACCCCGGGACAGGGAACTATGGCTACACCTTC.

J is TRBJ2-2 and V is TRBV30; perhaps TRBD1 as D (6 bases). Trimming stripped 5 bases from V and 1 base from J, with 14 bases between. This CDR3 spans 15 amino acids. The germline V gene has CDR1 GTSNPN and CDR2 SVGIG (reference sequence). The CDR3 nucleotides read TGTGCCTGGGGTTACGGGGACAAGAACACCGGGGAGCTGTTTTTT. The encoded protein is CAWGYGDKNTGELFF.

The CDR3: CASITRSGARNQPQHF. As DNA, the CDR3 is TGTGCCAGCATCACACGATCAGGGGCGCGCAATCAGCCCCAGCATTTT. The chain combines TRBV5-8 with TRBJ1-5, with D possibly TRBD1 on 6 matching bases. The V end was cut by 6 bases, the J end by 2 bases, with 18 bases between. CDR1 is SGHTS, CDR2 YDEGEE, per germline. CDR3 length equals 16 residues.

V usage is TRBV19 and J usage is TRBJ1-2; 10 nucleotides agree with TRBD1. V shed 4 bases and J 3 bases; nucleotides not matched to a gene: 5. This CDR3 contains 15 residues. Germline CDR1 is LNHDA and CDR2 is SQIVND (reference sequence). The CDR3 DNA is TGTGCCAGTAGTAGCAGACAGGGGGCGGACTATGGCTACACCTTC. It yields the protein CASSSRQGADYGYTF.

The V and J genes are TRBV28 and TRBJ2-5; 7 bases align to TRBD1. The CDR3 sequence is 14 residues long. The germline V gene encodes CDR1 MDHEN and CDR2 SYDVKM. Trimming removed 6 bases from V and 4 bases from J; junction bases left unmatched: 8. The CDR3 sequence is CASRTDRSGETQYF. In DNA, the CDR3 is TGTGCCAGCAGAACGGACAGGTCTGGAGAGACCCAGTACTTC.

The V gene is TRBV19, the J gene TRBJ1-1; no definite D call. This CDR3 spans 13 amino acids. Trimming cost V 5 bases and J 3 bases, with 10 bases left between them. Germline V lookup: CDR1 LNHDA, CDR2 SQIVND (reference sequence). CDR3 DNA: TGTGCCAGTAGTCTCCGACGGGACACTGAAGCTTTCTTT. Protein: CASSLRRDTEAFF.

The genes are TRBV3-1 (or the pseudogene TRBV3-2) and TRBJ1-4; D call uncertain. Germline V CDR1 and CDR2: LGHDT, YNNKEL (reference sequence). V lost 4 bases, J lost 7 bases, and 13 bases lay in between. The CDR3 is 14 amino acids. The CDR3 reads CASSPRTPLEKLFF. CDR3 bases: TGTGCCAGCAGCCCCCGGACTCCGCTTGAAAAACTGTTTTTT.

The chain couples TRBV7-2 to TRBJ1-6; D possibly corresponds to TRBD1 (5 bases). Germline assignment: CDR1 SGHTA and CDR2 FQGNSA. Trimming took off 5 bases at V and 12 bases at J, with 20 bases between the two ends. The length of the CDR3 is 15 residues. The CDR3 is CASSPRQSSDLPLHF. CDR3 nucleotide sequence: TGTGCCAGCAGCCCACGACAGTCCTCCGACCTACCCCTCCACTTT.

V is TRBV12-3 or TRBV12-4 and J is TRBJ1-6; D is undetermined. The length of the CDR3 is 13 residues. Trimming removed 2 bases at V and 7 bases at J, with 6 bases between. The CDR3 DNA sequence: TGTGCCAGCAGTTTAATTGCGAATTCACCCCTCCACTTT. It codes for CASSLIANSPLHF.

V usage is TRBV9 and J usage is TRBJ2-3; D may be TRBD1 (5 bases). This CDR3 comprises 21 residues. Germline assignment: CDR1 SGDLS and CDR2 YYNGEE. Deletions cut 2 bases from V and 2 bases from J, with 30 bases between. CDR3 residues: CASSVTSVHPQGLRYTDTQYF. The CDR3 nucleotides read TGTGCCAGCAGCGTGACCAGCGTCCATCCTCAGGGCCTAAGATACACAGATACGCAGTATTTT.

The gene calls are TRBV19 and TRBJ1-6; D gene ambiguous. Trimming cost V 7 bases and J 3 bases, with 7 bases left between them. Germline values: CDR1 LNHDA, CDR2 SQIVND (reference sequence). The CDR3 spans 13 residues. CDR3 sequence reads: CASKTDYNSPLHF. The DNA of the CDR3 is TGTGCCAGTAAGACGGACTATAATTCACCCCTCCACTTT. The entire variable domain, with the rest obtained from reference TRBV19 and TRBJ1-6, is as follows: DGGITQSPKYLFRKEGQNVTLSCEQNLNHDAMYWYRQDPGQGLRLIYYSQIVNDFQKGDIAEGYSVSREKKESFPLTVTSAQKNPTAFYLCASKTDYNSPLHFGNGTRLTVT.

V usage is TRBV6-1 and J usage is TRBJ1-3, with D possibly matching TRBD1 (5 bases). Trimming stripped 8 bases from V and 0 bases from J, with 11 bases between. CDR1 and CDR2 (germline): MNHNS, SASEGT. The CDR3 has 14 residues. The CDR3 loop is CASGRDSSGNTIYF. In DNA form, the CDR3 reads TGTGCCAGCGGCCGAGACAGCTCTGGAAACACCATATATTTT.

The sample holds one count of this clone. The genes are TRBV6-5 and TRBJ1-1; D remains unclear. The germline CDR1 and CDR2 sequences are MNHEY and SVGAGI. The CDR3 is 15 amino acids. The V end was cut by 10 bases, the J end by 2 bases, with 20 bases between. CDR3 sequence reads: CAITLGLVSNTEAFF. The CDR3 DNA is TGTGCCATCACGCTGGGTCTCGTTTCAAACACTGAAGCTTTCTTT.

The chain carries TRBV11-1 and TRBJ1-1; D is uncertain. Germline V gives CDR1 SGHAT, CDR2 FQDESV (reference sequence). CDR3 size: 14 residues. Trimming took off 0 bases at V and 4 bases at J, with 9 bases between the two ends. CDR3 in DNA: TGTGCCAGCAGCTTAGCAGGGTTCGGCACTGAAGCTTTCTTT. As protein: CASSLAGFGTEAFF.

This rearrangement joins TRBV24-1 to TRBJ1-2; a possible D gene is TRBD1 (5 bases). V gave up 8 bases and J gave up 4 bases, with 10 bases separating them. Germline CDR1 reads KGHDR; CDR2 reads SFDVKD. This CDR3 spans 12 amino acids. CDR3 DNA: TGTGCCACCAATGGGGGTGGCTATGGCTACACCTTC. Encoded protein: CATNGGGYGYTF.

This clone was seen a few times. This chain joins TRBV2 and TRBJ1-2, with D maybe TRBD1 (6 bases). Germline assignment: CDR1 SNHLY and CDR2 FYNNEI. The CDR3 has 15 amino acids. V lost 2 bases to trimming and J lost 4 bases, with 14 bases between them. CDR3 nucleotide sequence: TGTGCCAGCAGTGAAATCGGGGGCGGTAGCTATGGCTACACCTTC. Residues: CASSEIGGGSYGYTF.

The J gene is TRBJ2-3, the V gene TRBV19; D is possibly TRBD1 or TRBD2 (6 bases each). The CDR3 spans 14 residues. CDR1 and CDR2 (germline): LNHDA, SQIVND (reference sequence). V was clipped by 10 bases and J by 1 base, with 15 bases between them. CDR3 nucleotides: TGTGCCACCCAACCGGGGGCCGGCACAGATACGCAGTATTTT. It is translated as CATQPGAGTDTQYF. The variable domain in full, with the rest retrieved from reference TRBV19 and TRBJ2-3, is DGGITQSPKYLFRKEGQNVTLSCEQNLNHDAMYWYRQDPGQGLRLIYYSQIVNDFQKGDIAEGYSVSREKKESFPLTVTSAQKNPTAFYLCATQPGAGTDTQYFGPGTRLTVL.

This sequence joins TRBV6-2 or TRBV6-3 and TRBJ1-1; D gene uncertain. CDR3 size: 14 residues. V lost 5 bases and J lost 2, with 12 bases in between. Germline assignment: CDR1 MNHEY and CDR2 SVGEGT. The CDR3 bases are TGTGCCAGCAGTGGAGTATTAAGAAACACTGAAGCTTTCTTT. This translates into CASSGVLRNTEAFF.

The CDR3 sequence: CASSLAGTGVNSPLHF. Here the CDR3 DNA reads TGTGCCAGCTCATTAGCCGGGACAGGGGTTAATTCACCCCTCCACTTT. The gene calls are TRBV18 and TRBJ1-6; 10 bases align to TRBD1. The CDR3 covers 16 residues. In germline, CDR1 is KGHSH, CDR2 LQKENI. J gave up 6 bases and V 5 bases, and 7 bases lay outside the gene matches. The full variable domain, rest sourced from reference TRBV18 and TRBJ1-6, is NAGVMQNPRHLVRRRGQEARLRCSPMKGHSHVYWYRQLPEEGLKFMVYLQKENIIDESGMPKERFSAEFPKEGPSILRIQQVVRGDSAAYFCASSLAGTGVNSPLHFGNGTRLTVT.

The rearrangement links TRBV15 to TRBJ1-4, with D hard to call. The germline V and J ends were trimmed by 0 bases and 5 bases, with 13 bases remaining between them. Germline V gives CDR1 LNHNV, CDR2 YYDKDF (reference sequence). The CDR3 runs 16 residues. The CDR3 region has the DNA TGTGCCACCAGCAGAGATCCCGGACCCCTAAATGAAAAACTGTTTTTT. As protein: CATSRDPGPLNEKLFF.

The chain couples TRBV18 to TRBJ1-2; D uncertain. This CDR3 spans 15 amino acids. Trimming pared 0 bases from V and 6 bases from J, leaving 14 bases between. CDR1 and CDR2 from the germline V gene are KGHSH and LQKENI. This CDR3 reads CASSPPTTPRDGYTF. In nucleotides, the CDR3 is TGTGCCAGCTCACCACCAACAACCCCGAGGGATGGCTACACCTTC.

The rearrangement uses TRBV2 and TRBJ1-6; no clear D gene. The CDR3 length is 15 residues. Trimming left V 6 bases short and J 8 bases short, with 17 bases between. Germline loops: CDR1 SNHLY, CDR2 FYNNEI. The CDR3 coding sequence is TGTGCCAGCAGAGTAAGGCGGCGGGCGGATTCACCCCTCCACTTT. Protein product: CASRVRRRADSPLHF.

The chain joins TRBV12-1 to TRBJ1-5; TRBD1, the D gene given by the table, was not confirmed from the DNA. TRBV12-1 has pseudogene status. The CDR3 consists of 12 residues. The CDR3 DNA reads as TGTGCCAGCAGCTTTGTCATCAGGCCCCAGCATTTT. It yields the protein CASSFVIRPQHF.